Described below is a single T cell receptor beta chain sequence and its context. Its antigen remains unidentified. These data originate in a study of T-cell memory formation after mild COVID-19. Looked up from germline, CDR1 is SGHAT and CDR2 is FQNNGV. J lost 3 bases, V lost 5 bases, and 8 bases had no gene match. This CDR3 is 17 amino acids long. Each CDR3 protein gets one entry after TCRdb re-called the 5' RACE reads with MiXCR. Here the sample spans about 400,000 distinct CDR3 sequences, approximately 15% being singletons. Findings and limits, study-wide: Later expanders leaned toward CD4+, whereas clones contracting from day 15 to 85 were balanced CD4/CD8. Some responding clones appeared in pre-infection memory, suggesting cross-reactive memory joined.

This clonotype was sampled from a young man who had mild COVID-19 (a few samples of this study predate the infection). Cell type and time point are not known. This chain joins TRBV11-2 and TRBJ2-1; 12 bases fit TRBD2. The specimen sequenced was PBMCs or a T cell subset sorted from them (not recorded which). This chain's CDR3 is CASSLTSGGPYYNEQFF. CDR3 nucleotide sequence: TGTGCCAGCAGCCTGACTAGCGGGGGCCCCTACTACAATGAGCAGTTCTTC.